Reported below is one TCR beta chain. The sample originates from a study of breast tumors, draining lymph nodes, adjacent tissues. TCRdb recomputed calls from the multiplex PCR reads with MiXCR, one row per CDR3 protein. This table holds about 47,000 distinct CDR3 sequences, 23% found once. Germline loops: CDR1 SNHLY, CDR2 FYNNEI. The CDR3 is made up of 13 amino acids. V lost 6 bases, J lost 10 bases, and 18 bases lay in between. The chain carries TRBV2 and TRBJ1-1; D remains unclear. The specimen was breast tumor tissue. This clonotype was sampled from a female donor with breast cancer. Some clones in this sample may be carry-over from other donors' samples. The CDR3 DNA sequence: TGTGCCAGCAGCCAAGATCTCAGGTCCTCAGCTTTCTTT. As protein: CASSQDLRSSAFF.